Listed below are T cell receptor beta chains from one sample, sequenced in a study of T cell repertoires in cytomegalovirus infection. TCRdb recomputed calls from the reads with MiXCR, one row per CDR3 protein. The repertoire includes roughly 220,000 distinct CDR3 sequences, roughly 34% of them detected once, and 55% to 60% sits in the top ten. These TCRs' antigens remain unknown. This material consisted of CD8+ T cells from cultured PBMCs, taken from culture after CMV antigen stimulation. These TCRs come from a human donor in good health (CMV status not recorded). Some clones in this sample may be carry-over from other donors' samples. Both conserved end residues are part of each CDR3. Fields, in order: clone size, J gene, V gene, D gene, CDR3 DNA, CDR3 protein. D genes are given only for firm matches. Size is omitted from some rows. Given values are once, few, many or a class for expanded clones.

>-|TRBJ1-3|TRBV27|-
TGTGCCAGCAGCAAAACATTGACCGGAGGGGTCTCTGGAAACACCATATATTTT
CASSKTLTGGVSGNTIYF
>few|TRBJ1-1|TRBV7-2|-
TGTGCCAGCAGCCCCCCCTTAGGGCGGCCTGAAGCTTTCTTT
CASSPPLGRPEAFF
>few|TRBJ1-2|TRBV6-1|-
TGTGCCAGCACCTTAACAGGTATTGGCTACACCTTC
CASTLTGIGYTF
>-|TRBJ1-2|TRBV10-3|-
TGTGCCATCAGATCGACCCCTCCCCCAAACTATGGCTACACCTTC
CAIRSTPPPNYGYTF
>-|TRBJ2-3|TRBV3-1|-
TGTGCCAGCAGCCAGGACGACGGTCTGGGCCGCAGTGCGTATTTT
CASSQDDGLGRSAYF
>-|TRBJ2-1|TRBV5-4|TRBD2
TGTGCCAGCAGCTTGGACGGCGGGGGGTCGAAACACAATGAGCAGTTCTTC
CASSLDGGGSKHNEQFF
>-|TRBJ2-3|TRBV7-6|-
TGTGCCAGCAGCACAAACCCGGGGTTGACCGACACAGATACGCAGTATTTT
CASSTNPGLTDTDTQYF
>few|TRBJ1-1|TRBV7-6|-
TGTGCCAGCAGCTCAAGAGAGAACACTGAAGCTTTCTTT
CASSSRENTEAFF
>-|TRBJ2-7|TRBV20-1|TRBD1
TGCAGTGCTAGAGAGGACAGGGGCTACGAGCAGTACTTC
CSAREDRGYEQYF
>-|TRBJ2-7|TRBV20-1|-
TGCAGTGGTCTCGGCGGGGACTACGAGCAGTACTTC
CSGLGGDYEQYF
>-|TRBJ1-1|TRBV7-9|TRBD1
TGTGCCAGCAGCTTACGGGACAGGGGGACGAACACTGAAGCTTTCTTT
CASSLRDRGTNTEAFF
>few|TRBJ1-1|TRBV27|-
TGTGCCAGCAGTTTTGGGTACCATGCTTTCTTT
CASSFGYHAFF
>-|TRBJ1-5|TRBV19|-
TGTGCCAGTACCTATACCCGAGATCAGCCCCAGCATTTT
CASTYTRDQPQHF
>-|TRBJ2-5|TRBV12-3/TRBV12-4|TRBD2
TGTGCCAGCAGCCCCGAAAGGGGAGTACTAGCGGAAAACCACCAAGAGACCCAGTACTTC
CASSPERGVLAENHQETQYF
>-|TRBJ2-7|TRBV6-6|-
TGTGCCGGCAGTTACGTCCCAGGGAGCTACGAGCAGTACTTC
CAGSYVPGSYEQYF
>few|TRBJ2-3|TRBV4-1|-
TGCGCCAGCAGCTGGGAAGTCCGCACAGATACGCAGTATTTT
CASSWEVRTDTQYF
>many|TRBJ2-3|TRBV7-9|-
TGTGCCAGCAGCTTAGCAGATACGCAGTATTTT
CASSLADTQYF
>few|TRBJ1-3|TRBV25-1|-
TGTGCCAGCAGCGATTGGAGGACTGGAAACACCATATATTTT
CASSDWRTGNTIYF
>many|TRBJ2-7|TRBV12-3/TRBV12-4|-
TGTGCCAGCAGCCCTATTGACTCCTACGAGCAGTACTTC
CASSPIDSYEQYF
>-|TRBJ1-5|TRBV5-6|-
TGTGCCAGCAGCTTGGATCGGACGGGGAATCAGCCCCAGCATTTT
CASSLDRTGNQPQHF
>many|TRBJ2-7|TRBV7-8|TRBD2
TGTGCCAGCAGCTTAGTTACTAGCGGGCTATCCTACGAGCAGTACTTC
CASSLVTSGLSYEQYF
>-|TRBJ1-1|TRBV7-8|TRBD1
TGTGCCAGCAGCCCCGGGGCAGACAGGGGAGCTTTCTTT
CASSPGADRGAFF
>-|TRBJ2-4|TRBV15|-
TGTGCCACCAGCAGAGGTTCAAATTTGGGAGCCAAAAACATTCAGTACTTC
CATSRGSNLGAKNIQYF
>-|TRBJ2-1|TRBV7-8|-
TGTGCCAGCAGCTTACGGAGGACAGAAGTGATTGAGCAGTTCTTC
CASSLRRTEVIEQFF
>-|TRBJ2-7|TRBV10-3|-
TGTGCCATCAGTGAGACCCGGGCTGGCCGGACCGTCGAGCAGTACTTC
CAISETRAGRTVEQYF
>many|TRBJ2-7|TRBV7-8|-
TGTGCCAGCGATTCCAAGATGGACAGCCGCTACGAGCAGTACTTC
CASDSKMDSRYEQYF
>few|TRBJ2-7|TRBV28|-
TGTGCCAGCAGGCCCTATACGGGATCCTCCTACGAGCAGTACTTC
CASRPYTGSSYEQYF
>-|TRBJ1-3|TRBV7-9|-
TGTGCCAGCAGGAAGAAGGGACCCCACTCCACGGAGGGAAACACCATATATTTT
CASRKKGPHSTEGNTIYF
>-|TRBJ1-5|TRBV9|-
TGTGCCAGCAGTGAAGGGTTGGCGAGCAATCAGCCCCAGCATTTT
CASSEGLASNQPQHF
>few|TRBJ2-3|TRBV10-3|TRBD1
TGTGCCATCAGGCAACAGGGGGCCGCAGATACGCAGTATTTT
CAIRQQGAADTQYF
>many|TRBJ2-3|TRBV7-2|TRBD2
TGTGCCAGCAGCTTTGGCGGGGGGGCAGATACGCAGTATTTT
CASSFGGGADTQYF
>few|TRBJ2-7|TRBV27|TRBD1
TGTGCCAGCAGTCCCTCTGCAGGGGACAGCCCCTACGAGCAGTACTTC
CASSPSAGDSPYEQYF
>-|TRBJ2-7|TRBV7-8|-
TGTGCCAGCAGCTTAAGTGTCGACGAGCAGTACTTC
CASSLSVDEQYF
>-|TRBJ2-2|TRBV9|TRBD2
TGTGCCAGCAGCGTAGTCCTAGCGGAATGGAACACCGGGGAGCTGTTTTTT
CASSVVLAEWNTGELFF
>-|TRBJ2-3|TRBV7-9|-
TGTGCCAGCAGCCTTTACCGGGGAAAGTCCCTAGATACGCAGTATTTT
CASSLYRGKSLDTQYF
>-|TRBJ2-3|TRBV27|-
TGTGCCAGCAGTCCTGCAGCCCCAGATACGCAGTATTTT
CASSPAAPDTQYF
>-|TRBJ1-2|TRBV10-3|-
TGTGCCATCAAGAGGGGCAGACTCTATGGCTACACCTTC
CAIKRGRLYGYTF
>-|TRBJ1-2|TRBV6-1|TRBD1
TGTGCCAGCACCCTACGGGACAGAACGTATGGCTACACCTTC
CASTLRDRTYGYTF
>-|TRBJ1-2|TRBV6-8|-
TGTGCCATACTATTACAATTAGCTAACTATGGCTACACCTTC
CAILLQLANYGYTF
>-|TRBJ2-2|TRBV12-3/TRBV12-4|TRBD2
TGTGCCAGCAGTCCATTAGCGGGTTCGAACACCGGGGAGCTGTTTTTT
CASSPLAGSNTGELFF
>few|TRBJ2-1|TRBV7-3|-
TGTGCCAGCAGCTTAACCAGCGGGCCCTACAATGAGCAGTTCTTC
CASSLTSGPYNEQFF
>few|TRBJ1-1|TRBV6-5|-
TGTGCCAGCAGTTACTCAGGGGTGAACACTGAAGCTTTCTTT
CASSYSGVNTEAFF
>-|TRBJ2-1|TRBV7-9|-
TGTGCCAGCAGCCCCAATCTACGCGGTGAGCAGTTCTTC
CASSPNLRGEQFF
>few|TRBJ2-7|TRBV7-6|TRBD2
TGTGCCAGCACTCCCGAAGCGGGATCCTACGAGCAGTACTTC
CASTPEAGSYEQYF
>once|TRBJ2-1|TRBV11-2|TRBD2
TGTGCCAGCAGCTTAGAGGGGGGAGGGCCAGGAGATGAGCAGTTCTTC
CASSLEGGGPGDEQFF
>-|TRBJ2-3|TRBV11-2|-
TGTGCCAGCAGTTTAGGGAGAGGCGGGGCGGTCACAGATACGCAGTATTTT
CASSLGRGGAVTDTQYF
>few|TRBJ1-5|TRBV7-2|TRBD1
TGTGCCAGCAGCTCAAATACAGGGGATGACAATCAGCCCCAGCATTTT
CASSSNTGDDNQPQHF
>-|TRBJ2-3|TRBV7-6|-
TGTGCCAGCAGCTTTGAAGGACCGGAGACAGATACGCAGTATTTT
CASSFEGPETDTQYF
>-|TRBJ1-6|TRBV7-6|-
TGTGCCAGCAGCCAGAGGGGTAGTAATTCACCCCTCCACTTT
CASSQRGSNSPLHF
>once|TRBJ2-3|TRBV12-3/TRBV12-4|-
TGTGCCAGCAGTTCTGAGGACGGAACCGATACGCAGTATTTT
CASSSEDGTDTQYF
>-|TRBJ1-2|TRBV7-9|-
TGTGCCAGCAGCTTAAGTCCACCCGTGGGGGCTAACTATGGCTACACCTTC
CASSLSPPVGANYGYTF
>-|TRBJ2-2|TRBV5-4|-
TGTGCCAGCAGCACCCCTGACGGTCCGAACACCGGGGAGCTGTTTTTT
CASSTPDGPNTGELFF